Presented here are 30 T cell receptor beta chains from one specimen sequenced in a study of blood T cell repertoires in COVID-19 (dated by TCRdb to the early 2020s). The library was generated by the immunoSEQ multiplex PCR assay. TCRdb obtained this table from immuneACCESS and retained in-frame rearrangements with V and J assigned. These tables miss some clones; where compared with another copy, unresolved V genes account for less than half of the shortfall, and the remainder is unexplained. For this sample there are 250,000 or so clones; about 85% appear just once. The leading ten clones occupy 10% to 14% of the sample. Sequenced input: PBMCs or T cells enriched from blood (not recorded which). These receptors came from a young man who had recovered from COVID-19.

The chain links TRBV6-6 to TRBJ1-2; TRBD1 matches 9 bases. This CDR3 spans 14 amino acids. Germline CDR1 reads MNHNY; CDR2 reads SVGAGI (reference sequence). J lost 5 bases, V lost 1 base, and 2 bases had no gene match. CDR3 sequence (DNA): TGTGCCAGCAGTTACTTAGGACAGGGGTATGGCTACACCTTC. Residues: CASSYLGQGYGYTF.

As for this clone: An end of the junction does not agree with germline; a read error may underlie this. The CDR3 loop is CASSLEGAFTQYF. In DNA form, the CDR3 reads TGTGCTAGCAGCTTAGAGGGAGCGTTTACGCAGTATTTT. The rearrangement uses TRBV7-7 and TRBJ2-3; tentatively, D is TRBD2 (5 bases). Germline V gives CDR1 SSHAT, CDR2 FNYEAQ (reference sequence). The CDR3 contains 13 residues.

The chain recombines TRBV18 with TRBJ1-2; no clear D. V lost 3 bases, J lost 4 bases, and 9 bases lay in between. Germline V gene sequence: CDR1 KGHSH, CDR2 LQKENI. The CDR3 loop spans 13 amino acids. For the CDR3, the DNA is TGTGCCAGCTCACCTGGCGAGGGCTATGGCTACACCTTC. It specifies CASSPGEGYGYTF.

The rearrangement links TRBV25-1 to TRBJ1-2, with D uncertain. The germline CDR1 and CDR2 sequences are MGHDK and SYGVNS. V shed 2 bases and J shed 0 bases, with 7 bases lying between them. The CDR3 loop spans 14 amino acids. The CDR3 is CASSEGLSNYGYTF. The CDR3 DNA reads as TGTGCCAGCAGTGAAGGACTGTCTAACTATGGCTACACCTTC.

The V and J genes are TRBV28 and TRBJ1-1, with a possible D match to TRBD1 (5 bases). Trimming shortened V by 3 bases and J by 3 bases, and 8 bases separated the two germline ends. The germline CDR1 and CDR2 sequences are MDHEN and SYDVKM. The CDR3 covers 13 residues. The CDR3 loop is CASSFKGYTEAFF. DNA of the CDR3: TGTGCCAGCAGTTTCAAGGGGTACACTGAAGCTTTCTTT.

V and J are TRBV30 and TRBJ2-3; D gene uncertain. Trimming pared 0 bases from V and 6 bases from J, leaving 4 bases between. The CDR3 consists of 11 residues. Germline values: CDR1 GTSNPN, CDR2 SVGIG (reference sequence). The CDR3 sequence is CAWSVRDTQYF. The CDR3 nucleotides are TGTGCCTGGAGTGTTCGTGATACGCAGTATTTT.

This clone was observed at least ten times. The chain combines TRBV7-6 with TRBJ2-7; TRBD1 might be the D (6 bases). Looked up from germline, CDR1 is SGHVS and CDR2 is FNYEAQ. Between the trimmed V and J ends, which lost 4 bases and 8 bases, there was a span of 15 bases. The CDR3 loop spans 13 amino acids. The CDR3 sequence is CASSSPEQGKQYF. CDR3 nucleotides: TGTGCCAGCAGCTCACCCGAACAGGGAAAGCAGTACTTC.

J is TRBJ1-5 and V is TRBV21-1; TRBD1 is taken as the D call from the table, unchecked against the DNA. TRBV21-1 is reported as a pseudogene. The CDR3 has 18 amino acids. Here the CDR3 reads CASSPGTGEEGSNQPQHF. The CDR3 nucleotides read TGTGCCAGCAGCCCAGGGACAGGGGAGGAGGGGAGCAATCAGCCCCAGCATTTT.

This chain connects TRBV5-6 to TRBJ1-1; TRBD1 is a possible D gene (5 bases). The germline CDR1 and CDR2 sequences are SGHDT and YYEEEE. The CDR3 is 13 amino acids. Deletions cut 0 bases from V and 11 bases from J, with 14 bases between. The CDR3: CASSLDRRGPAFF. DNA for the CDR3: TGTGCCAGCAGCTTGGACAGGCGAGGCCCGGCTTTCTTT.

This clone has a handful of counts. Other DNA sequences from this sample encode an identical CDR3 as well. J is TRBJ1-2 and V is TRBV9; 7 bases are a match to TRBD1. Germline CDR1 is SGDLS and CDR2 is YYNGEE. V lost 3 bases to trimming and J lost 4 bases; unmatched junction nucleotides: 6. The CDR3 has 14 residues. The CDR3 loop reads CASSDRQGGYGYTF. For the CDR3, the DNA is TGTGCCAGCAGCGACCGACAGGGAGGCTATGGCTACACCTTC.

The chain joins TRBV18 to TRBJ1-2; D remains unclear. From germline, CDR1 is KGHSH and CDR2 LQKENI. V was shortened by 3 bases and J by 1 base, with 6 bases between the two germline ends. The CDR3 extends over 13 amino acids. CDR3 protein: CASSPEINYGYTF. CDR3 nucleotides: TGTGCCAGCTCACCCGAGATTAACTATGGCTACACCTTC.

J is TRBJ2-1 and V is TRBV9, with TRBD2 matching 10 bases. The V gene's germline CDR1 is SGDLS and CDR2 YYNGEE. The CDR3 is 15 residues long. J gave up 8 bases and V 2 bases, and 7 bases lay outside the gene matches. CDR3 nucleotides: TGTGCCAGCAGCGTCGGGCTAGCGGGAGAATATGAGCAGTTCTTC. As protein: CASSVGLAGEYEQFF.

This rearrangement joins TRBV2 to TRBJ1-2; 7 bases line up with TRBD1. J was trimmed by 4 bases and V by 8 bases; bases with no gene match: 10. Germline CDR1 reads SNHLY; CDR2 reads FYNNEI. This CDR3 has 14 amino acids. DNA of the CDR3: TGTGCCAGCGGGACAGCTATTTTAGGCTATGGCTACACCTTC. It encodes CASGTAILGYGYTF.

This clone has a handful of counts. This chain joins TRBV9 and TRBJ2-6, with D possibly TRBD1 on 5 matching bases. From germline, CDR1 is SGDLS and CDR2 YYNGEE. There are 15 residues in the CDR3. The V end was cut by 4 bases, the J end by 1 base, with 9 bases between. The CDR3 DNA reads as TGTGCCAGCAGCTCAGGGTTTTCTGGGGCCAACGTCCTGACTTTC. Amino acids: CASSSGFSGANVLTF.

The J gene is TRBJ1-5, the V gene TRBV19; D possibly corresponds to TRBD1 (5 bases). Per the germline V gene, CDR1 is LNHDA and CDR2 is SQIVND (reference sequence). The V end was cut by 5 bases, the J end by 2 bases, with 10 bases between. The CDR3 is 14 amino acids. CDR3 residues: CASSVLGGNQPQHF. In nucleotides, the CDR3 is TGTGCCAGTAGTGTGCTAGGGGGCAATCAGCCCCAGCATTTT.

The chain carries TRBV19 and TRBJ1-2, with 9 bases that match TRBD1. CDR3 length equals 13 residues. V trimming: 4 bases; J trimming: 11 bases; junction bases outside the gene matches: 8. Per the germline V gene, CDR1 is LNHDA and CDR2 is SQIVND (reference sequence). DNA for the CDR3: TGTGCCAGTAGTAACCGGGACAGGGACGGTTACACCTTC. As protein: CASSNRDRDGYTF.

The chain employs TRBV27 and TRBJ1-6; D is unclear. Trimming left V 5 bases short and J 5 bases short, with 7 bases between. The germline gives CDR1 MNHEY, CDR2 SMNVEV (reference sequence). The CDR3 runs to 13 residues. The CDR3 DNA sequence: TGTGCCAGCAGTGGACTGGATAATTCACCCCTCCACTTT. It specifies CASSGLDNSPLHF.

The genes are TRBV6-6 and TRBJ1-2; D might be TRBD1 (5 bases). The CDR3 is made up of 12 amino acids. The V gene's germline CDR1 is MNHNY and CDR2 SVGAGI (reference sequence). V was shortened by 5 bases and J by 7 bases, with 11 bases between the two germline ends. The CDR3 nucleotides are TGTGCCAGCAGTACGCAGGGTGGTGGCTACACCTTC. Its protein product is CASSTQGGGYTF.

The chain is built from TRBV19 and TRBJ1-1; tentatively, D is TRBD1 (5 bases). With 3 bases removed from V and 6 bases from J, the gap between germline ends came to 14 bases. The CDR3 sequence is 14 residues long. The germline CDR1 and CDR2 sequences are LNHDA and SQIVND (reference sequence). This CDR3 is CASSMGSRVAEAFF. As DNA, the CDR3 is TGTGCCAGTAGTATGGGGTCCAGGGTCGCTGAAGCTTTCTTT.

V gene TRBV7-2 combines with J gene TRBJ2-3; no firm D call. The CDR3 totals 13 residues. Germline V CDR1 and CDR2: SGHTA, FQGNSA. Between the trimmed V and J ends, which lost 1 base and 6 bases, there was a span of 8 bases. CDR3 sequence reads: CASSLVRFDTQYF. DNA for the CDR3: TGTGCCAGCAGCTTAGTACGGTTTGATACGCAGTATTTT. Combining the CDR3 with reference TRBV7-2 and TRBJ2-3 gives the whole variable domain GAGVSQSPSNKVTEKGKDVELRCDPISGHTALYWYRQSLGQGLEFLIYFQGNSAPDKSGLPSDRFSAERTGGSVSTLTIQRTQQEDSAVYLCASSLVRFDTQYFGPGTRLTVL.

Only one count was recorded for this clone. At one boundary the junction diverges from the germline segment, which might be a read error. The rearrangement uses TRBV7-7 and TRBJ2-3; 7 nucleotides align to TRBD2. This CDR3 comprises 15 residues. Per the germline V gene, CDR1 is SSHAT and CDR2 is FNYEAQ (reference sequence). The CDR3 spells CASSLGLSRRDTQYF. DNA of the CDR3: TGTGCTAGCAGCCTGGGACTATCACGAAGGGATACGCAGTATTTT.

V is TRBV19 and J is TRBJ1-6; 7 bases are a match to TRBD1. The ends lost 5 bases at V and 9 bases at J; junction bases unmatched: 10. The germline V gene has CDR1 LNHDA and CDR2 SQIVND (reference sequence). The CDR3 is made up of 15 amino acids. The CDR3 bases are TGTGCCAGTAGTGCACAGGGGTCTTACTTTTCACCCCTCCACTTT. As protein: CASSAQGSYFSPLHF.

This clone appeared a single time. The rearrangement links TRBV18 to TRBJ2-1; no definite D call. The CDR3 runs 12 residues. The V and J ends lost 3 bases and 10 bases respectively, with 10 bases between them. Germline CDR1 and CDR2: KGHSH and LQKENI. This chain's CDR3 is CASSPTNGEQFF. The CDR3 DNA sequence: TGTGCCAGCTCACCCACCAATGGCGAGCAGTTCTTC.

This clone was detected once. The rearrangement joins TRBV30 to TRBJ2-7; 8 nucleotides match TRBD2. The CDR3 contains 13 residues. Germline CDR1 GTSNPN, CDR2 SVGIG (reference sequence). V was pared by 4 bases and J by 6 bases, with 8 bases of the junction left unmatched. CDR3 residues: CAWTGAGVGEQYF. The CDR3 coding sequence is TGTGCCTGGACTGGAGCGGGAGTAGGCGAGCAGTACTTC.

This sequence joins TRBV5-6 and TRBJ2-1; TRBD2 matches 11 bases. The CDR3 runs 17 residues. Unmatched junction bases numbered 8, after V lost 4 bases and J lost 2 bases. CDR1 and CDR2 (germline): SGHDT, YYEEEE. CDR3 sequence (DNA): TGTGCCAGCAGCCCGGGACTAGCGGAGGGGGCCTACAATGAGCAGTTCTTC. Translated: CASSPGLAEGAYNEQFF.

The V call is TRBV30, the J call TRBJ2-7, with D unclear. Per the germline V gene, CDR1 is GTSNPN and CDR2 is SVGIG (reference sequence). V shed 1 base and J shed 9 bases, with 13 bases lying between them. CDR3 length equals 12 residues. The CDR3 sequence is CAWSEADKGQYF. In DNA form, the CDR3 reads TGTGCCTGGAGTGAGGCAGACAAAGGGCAGTACTTC.

The chain carries TRBV5-4 and TRBJ2-7, with D perhaps matching TRBD2 (6 bases). This CDR3 is 15 amino acids long. V lost 0 bases, J lost 2 bases, and 12 bases lay in between. Looked up from germline, CDR1 is SGHNT and CDR2 is YYREEE (reference sequence). The CDR3 protein is CASSLGSTSPYEQYF. Here the CDR3 DNA reads TGTGCCAGCAGCTTGGGTTCAACTAGCCCCTACGAGCAGTACTTC.

This chain uses TRBV5-4 with TRBJ2-6; a possible D gene is TRBD2 (6 bases). The V end was cut by 0 bases, the J end by 0 bases, with 10 bases between. CDR1 and CDR2 from the germline V gene are SGHNT and YYREEE (reference sequence). The CDR3 runs 17 residues. CDR3 sequence: CASSLGGTRSGANVLTF. Written as DNA, the CDR3 is TGTGCCAGCAGCTTGGGGGGGACTCGCTCTGGGGCCAACGTCCTGACTTTC.

The CDR3 sequence: CASSKYSGNSYNEQFF. The DNA of the CDR3 is TGTGCCAGCAGCAAATATAGCGGGAACTCCTACAATGAGCAGTTCTTC. The genes are TRBV3-1 (or the pseudogene TRBV3-2) and TRBJ2-1, with 8 positions matching TRBD2. Trimming at V came to 5 bases and at J to 0 bases, leaving 6 bases not matched to a gene. The CDR3 totals 16 residues. CDR1 and CDR2 from the germline V gene are LGHDT and YNNKEL (reference sequence).

This clone was picked up a small number of times. The sample holds other DNA sequences that translate to the same CDR3. Here the CDR3 DNA reads TGTGCCAGTAGTATCCGGCGGGTTAGCACAGATACGCAGTATTTT. Its protein product is CASSIRRVSTDTQYF. The chain employs TRBV19 and TRBJ2-3; a weak D match, TRBD2 (5 bases). V shed 3 bases and J shed 0 bases, with 10 bases lying between them. Germline CDR1 is LNHDA and CDR2 is SQIVND (reference sequence). The CDR3 loop spans 15 amino acids. Combining the CDR3 with reference TRBV19 and TRBJ2-3 gives the whole variable domain DGGITQSPKYLFRKEGQNVTLSCEQNLNHDAMYWYRQDPGQGLRLIYYSQIVNDFQKGDIAEGYSVSREKKESFPLTVTSAQKNPTAFYLCASSIRRVSTDTQYFGPGTRLTVL.